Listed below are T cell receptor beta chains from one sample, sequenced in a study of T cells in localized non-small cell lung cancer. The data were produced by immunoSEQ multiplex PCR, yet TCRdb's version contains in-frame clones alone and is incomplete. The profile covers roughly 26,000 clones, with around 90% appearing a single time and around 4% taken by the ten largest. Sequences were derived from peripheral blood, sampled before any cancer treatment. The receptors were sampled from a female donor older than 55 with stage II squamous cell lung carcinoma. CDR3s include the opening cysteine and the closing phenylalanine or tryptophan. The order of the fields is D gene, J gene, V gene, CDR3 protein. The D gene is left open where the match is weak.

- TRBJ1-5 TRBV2 CASSWGEQQPQHF
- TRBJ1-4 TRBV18 CASSPREGEKLFF
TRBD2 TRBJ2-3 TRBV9 CASSVAAGDSTDTQYF
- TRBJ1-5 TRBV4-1 CASSQLLGGNQPQHF
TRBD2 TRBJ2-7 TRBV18 CASSPSLSQLAGGVYEQYF
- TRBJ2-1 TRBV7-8 CATSGGGGADEQFF
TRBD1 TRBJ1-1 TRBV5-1 CASSLDRAGSTEAFF
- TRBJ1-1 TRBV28 CASRVSSTEAFF
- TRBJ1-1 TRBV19 CASSSRGGGSNTEAFF
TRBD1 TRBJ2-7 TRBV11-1 CASSLGITGGYEQYF
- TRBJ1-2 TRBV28 CASQNGANYGYTF
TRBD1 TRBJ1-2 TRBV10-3 CAISVGTGASGGYTF
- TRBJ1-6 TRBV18 CASSPLPKGNSPLHF
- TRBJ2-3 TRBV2 CASGPFTDGTQYF
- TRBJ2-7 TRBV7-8 CASSHRVGSGLGEQYF
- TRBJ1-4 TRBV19 CASSIWGTDEKLFF
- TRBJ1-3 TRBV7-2 CASSLGAGASRIVGNTIYF
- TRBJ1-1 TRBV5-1 CASSWGQNTEAFF
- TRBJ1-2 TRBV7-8 CASSLGAGGPLYGYTF
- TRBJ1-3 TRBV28 CASSPTGPGNTIYF
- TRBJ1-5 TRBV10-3 CAISEEGDVQPQHF
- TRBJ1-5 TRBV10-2 CASREGLSNQPQHF
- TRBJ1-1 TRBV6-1 CASSREVAEAFF
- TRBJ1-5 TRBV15 CASFDGLPNQPQHF
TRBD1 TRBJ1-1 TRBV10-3 CAISVQGRDTEAFF
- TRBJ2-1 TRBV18 CASSPPGVGNEQFF
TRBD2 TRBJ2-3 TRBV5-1 CASSARTSGSDTQYF
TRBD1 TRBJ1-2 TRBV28 CASRPGQGSGYTF
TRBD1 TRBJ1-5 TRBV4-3 CASSQDYRGSNQPQHF
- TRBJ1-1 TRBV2 CASRPTANTEAFF
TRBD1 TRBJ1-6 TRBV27 CASSPGTGSYNSPLHF
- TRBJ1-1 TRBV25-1 CASSFAGSTEAFF
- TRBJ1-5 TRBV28 CASTRHGGGSNQPQHF
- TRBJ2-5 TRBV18 CASSRTGGTETQYF
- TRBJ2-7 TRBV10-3 CAISDGFYEQYF
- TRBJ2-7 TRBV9 CASSEAGGRSSYEQYF
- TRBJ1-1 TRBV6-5 CASRGYAEAFF
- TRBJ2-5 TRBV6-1 CASSEILVSETQYF
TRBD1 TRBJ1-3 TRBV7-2 CASSLGQTGNTIYF
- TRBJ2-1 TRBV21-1 CASSNPGNEQFF
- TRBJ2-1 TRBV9 CASSVGSGLFNEQFF
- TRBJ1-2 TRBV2 CASRGGTNLNYGYTF
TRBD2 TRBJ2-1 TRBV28 CASSSGAGGFNEQFF
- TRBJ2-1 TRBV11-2 CASSFPGGGAEQFF
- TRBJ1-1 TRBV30 CAWSVGRGRSEAFF
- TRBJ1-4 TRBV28 CASSRLEKLFF
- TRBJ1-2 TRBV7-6 CASSLGQPNYGYTF
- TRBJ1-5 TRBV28 CASSLLGWQPQHF
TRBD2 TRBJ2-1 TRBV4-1 CASSQGVLAGVNNEQFF
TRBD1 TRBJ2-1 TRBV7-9 CASSVGTGGYEQFF
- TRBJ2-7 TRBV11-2 CASSLVGTSYEQYF
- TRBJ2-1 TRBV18 CASSPLGQIHNEQFF
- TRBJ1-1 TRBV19 CASKNTGQTTEAFF
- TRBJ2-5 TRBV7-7 CASSLAGQGQETQYF
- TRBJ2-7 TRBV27 CASSLFSDPSGNSYEQYF